The TCR beta chain under discussion was sequenced for a study of beta chain features in type 1 diabetes. Study findings and constraints: Shorter templates might be favored by PCR, equally in patients and controls. Moderate but significant shortening of TCRB CDR3s was recorded in all four CD4+ subsets from Type 1 diabetes patients. VDJ junctions from patients with type 1 diabetes contained fewer insertions and more deletions. Comparison showed that naive, central memory and Treg TCRB repertoires appeared more similar among patients than among healthy donors.

The entirety of the isolated RNA underwent reverse transcription, so expressed TCRB transcripts were sequenced. The assay was immunoSEQ multiplex PCR, and TCRdb's table has in-frame clones only and misses some. The data show over 600,000 clones, 9.5% to 15% seen once. In the case of this clone: Its cognate antigen is unknown.

What was sequenced was naive CD4+ T cells from blood. This receptor was obtained from a man aged 25 to 45 with type 1 diabetes.

The CDR3 nucleotides are TGTGCCAGCAGCGCGGACAGGGACACTGAAGCTTTCTTT. This codes for CASSADRDTEAFF. The chain has TRBV7-2 and TRBJ1-1; TRBD1 agrees at 8 bases. V gave up 5 bases and J gave up 3 bases; unmatched junction bases: 2. The length of the CDR3 is 13 residues. Per germline, CDR1 SGHTA and CDR2 FQGNSA.